The clone carrying this TCR beta chain was recorded a few times. Brentuximab vedotin exposure varied, and every patient relapsed after autologous stem cell transplantation. The record originates from a study of PD-1 blockade in classical Hodgkin lymphoma. Some clones are missing from TCRdb's copy, which holds only in-frame ones; the method was immunoSEQ multiplex PCR. This repertoire shows about 5,000 clones, 63% found once; its top ten account for 60% to 75%. Germline-derived CDR1 and CDR2 are KGHSH and LQKENI. J lost 6 bases, V lost 3 bases, and 3 bases had no gene match. The CDR3 is 14 residues long.

The rearrangement joins TRBV18 to TRBJ2-2; 8 bases align to TRBD1. The source is a human donor with classical Hodgkin lymphoma. This material consisted of peripheral blood mononuclear cells (PBMCs), taken at baseline. For the CDR3, the DNA is TGTGCCAGCTCACCGGGACAGGTGGCCGGGGAGCTGTTTTTT. Protein sequence: CASSPGQVAGELFF. Drawing the rest from reference TRBV18 and TRBJ2-2, the complete variable domain is NAGVMQNPRHLVRRRGQEARLRCSPMKGHSHVYWYRQLPEEGLKFMVYLQKENIIDESGMPKERFSAEFPKEGPSILRIQQVVRGDSAAYFCASSPGQVAGELFFGEGSRLTVL.